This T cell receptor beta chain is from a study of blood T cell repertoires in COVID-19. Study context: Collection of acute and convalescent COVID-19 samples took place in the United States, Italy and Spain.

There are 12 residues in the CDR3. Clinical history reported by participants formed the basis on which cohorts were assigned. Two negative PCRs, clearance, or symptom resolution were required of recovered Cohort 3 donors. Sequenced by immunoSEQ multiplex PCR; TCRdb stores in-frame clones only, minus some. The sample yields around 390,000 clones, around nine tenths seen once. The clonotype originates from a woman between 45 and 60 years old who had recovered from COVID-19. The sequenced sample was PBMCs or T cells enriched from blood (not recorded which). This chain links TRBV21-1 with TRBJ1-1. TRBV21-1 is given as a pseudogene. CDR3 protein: CASSNEGTEAFF. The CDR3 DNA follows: TGTGCCAGCAGCAACGAGGGCACTGAAGCTTTCTTT.